This record covers a single T cell receptor (beta chain). Original data processing: Reference gene primer amplification yielded estimated nucleated cell counts. Libraries were prepared by immunoSEQ multiplex PCR; TCRdb keeps only in-frame clonotypes and omits some of them. The V and J calls and clone size are taken from that table; D and trimming were inferred from the DNA. The data contain roughly 100,000 clones, roughly 90% of them singletons. This sample is drawn from a study of blood T cell repertoires in COVID-19. On the study more broadly: Whether acute or convalescent, the COVID-19 samples came from the United States, Italy and Spain. Nucleic acid was either cDNA or gDNA, and it came from T cells, B-cell-depleted T cells, or PBMCs.

The CDR3 length is 13 residues. Germline V gives CDR1 SGHRS, CDR2 YFSETQ. V was trimmed by 2 bases and J by 0 bases, leaving 5 bases between them. In Seattle, patients joined the study during active infection and were tracked longitudinally. The source material was peripheral blood. The chain uses TRBV5-1 and TRBJ1-1, with D unresolved. The TCR was taken from a woman aged 50 to 65 with COVID-19, enrolled during active disease. This chain's CDR3 is CASSLSMNTEAFF. CDR3 nucleotide sequence: TGCGCCAGCAGCTTATCAATGAACACTGAAGCTTTCTTT.